This TCR beta chain originates from a study of blood T cell repertoires in COVID-19. Study-level background: The samples span acute and convalescent COVID-19 from the United States, Italy and Spain.

Trimming at V came to 3 bases and at J to 3 bases, leaving 7 bases not matched to a gene. CDR3 length: 16 amino acids. Germline V lookup: CDR1 MNHEY, CDR2 SMNVEV (reference sequence). Assay used: immunoSEQ multiplex PCR; TCRdb lists only in-frame clones, some missing. The table records 140,000 to 150,000 clones, around 80% of them present only once. The sequenced sample consisted of peripheral blood. The receptor's source is a woman between 55 and 75 years old with acute or convalescent COVID-19. The rearrangement joins TRBV27 to TRBJ2-1, with TRBD2 matching over 8 bases. CDR3 amino acids: CASSFSLTSDYNEQFF. In DNA form, the CDR3 reads TGTGCCAGCAGTTTTTCCTTGACTAGCGACTACAATGAGCAGTTCTTC.